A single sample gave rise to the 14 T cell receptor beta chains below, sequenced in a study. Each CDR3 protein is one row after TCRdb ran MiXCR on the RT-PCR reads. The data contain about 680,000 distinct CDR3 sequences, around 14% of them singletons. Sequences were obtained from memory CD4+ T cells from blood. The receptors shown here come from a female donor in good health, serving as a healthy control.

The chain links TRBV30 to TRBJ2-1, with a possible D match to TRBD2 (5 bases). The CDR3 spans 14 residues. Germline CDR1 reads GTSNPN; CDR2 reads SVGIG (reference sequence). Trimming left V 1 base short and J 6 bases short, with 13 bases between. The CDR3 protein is CAWSGTDFPNEQFF. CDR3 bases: TGTGCCTGGAGTGGGACGGACTTTCCCAATGAGCAGTTCTTC.

The CDR3 nucleotides are TGTGCCTGGAGTCGGAGGACACCACCAGAAAAACTGTTTTTT. Protein: CAWSRRTPPEKLFF. This rearrangement joins TRBV30 to TRBJ1-4, with D tentatively TRBD1 (5 bases). Germline V CDR1 and CDR2: GTSNPN, SVGIG (reference sequence). CDR3 length: 14 residues. V lost 2 bases, J lost 8 bases, and 15 bases lay in between.

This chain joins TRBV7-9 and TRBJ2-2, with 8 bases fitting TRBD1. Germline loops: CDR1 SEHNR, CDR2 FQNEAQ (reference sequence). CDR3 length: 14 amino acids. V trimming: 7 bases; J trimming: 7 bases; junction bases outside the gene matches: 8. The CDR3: CASTSDRASGELFF. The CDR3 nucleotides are TGTGCCAGCACCTCGGACAGGGCGAGCGGGGAGCTGTTTTTT.

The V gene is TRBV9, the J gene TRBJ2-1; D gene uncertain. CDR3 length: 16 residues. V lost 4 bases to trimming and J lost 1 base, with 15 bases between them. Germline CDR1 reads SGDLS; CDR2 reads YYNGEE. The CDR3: CASSPKTGGSYNEQFF. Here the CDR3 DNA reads TGTGCCAGCAGCCCGAAAACGGGTGGGTCCTACAATGAGCAGTTCTTC.

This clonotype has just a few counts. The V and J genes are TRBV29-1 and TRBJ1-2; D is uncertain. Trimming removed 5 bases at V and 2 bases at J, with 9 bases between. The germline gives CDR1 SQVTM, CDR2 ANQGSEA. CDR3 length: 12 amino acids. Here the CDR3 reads CSVSGQNYGYTF. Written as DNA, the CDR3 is TGCAGCGTTTCAGGTCAGAACTATGGCTACACCTTC. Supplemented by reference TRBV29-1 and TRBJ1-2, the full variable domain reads SAVISQKPSRDICQRGTSLTIQCQVDSQVTMMFWYRQQPGQSLTLIATANQGSEATYESGFVIDKFPISRPNLTFSTLTVSNMSPEDSSIYLCSVSGQNYGYTFGSGTRLTVV.

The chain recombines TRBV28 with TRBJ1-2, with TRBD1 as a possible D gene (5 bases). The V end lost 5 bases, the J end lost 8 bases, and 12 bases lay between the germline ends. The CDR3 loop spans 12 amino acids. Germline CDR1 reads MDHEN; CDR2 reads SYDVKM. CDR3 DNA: TGTGCCAGCAGTATCCCCGGGGGAGGCTACACCTTC. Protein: CASSIPGGGYTF.

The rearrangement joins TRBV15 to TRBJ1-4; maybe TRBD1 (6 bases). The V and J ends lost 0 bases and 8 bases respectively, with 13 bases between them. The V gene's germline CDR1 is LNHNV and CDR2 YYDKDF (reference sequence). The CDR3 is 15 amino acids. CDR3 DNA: TGTGCCACCAGCAGAGATTTTGGGGGCATAGAAAAACTGTTTTTT. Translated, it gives CATSRDFGGIEKLFF.

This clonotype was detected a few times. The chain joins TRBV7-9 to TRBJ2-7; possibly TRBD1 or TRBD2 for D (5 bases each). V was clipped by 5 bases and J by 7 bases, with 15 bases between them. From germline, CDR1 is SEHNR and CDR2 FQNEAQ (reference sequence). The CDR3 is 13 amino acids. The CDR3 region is CASSHGTPREQYF. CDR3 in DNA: TGTGCCAGCAGCCACGGGACCCCACGGGAGCAGTACTTC.

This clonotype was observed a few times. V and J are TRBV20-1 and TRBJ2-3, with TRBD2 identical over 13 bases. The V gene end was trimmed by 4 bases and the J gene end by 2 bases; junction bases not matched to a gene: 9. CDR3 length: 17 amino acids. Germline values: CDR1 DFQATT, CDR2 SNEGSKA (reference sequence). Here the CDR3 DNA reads TGCAGTGCTACAGGGCTGGGGACTAGCGGGATCACAGATACGCAGTATTTT. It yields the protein CSATGLGTSGITDTQYF.

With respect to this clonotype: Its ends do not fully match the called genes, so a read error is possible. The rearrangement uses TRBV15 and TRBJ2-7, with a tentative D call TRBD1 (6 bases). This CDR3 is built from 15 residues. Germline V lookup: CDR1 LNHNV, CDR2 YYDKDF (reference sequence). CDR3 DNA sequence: TGTGCCACCAGCAGAGGGGGGACACAGTCCTCCGAGCAGTACTTC. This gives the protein CATSRGGTQSSEQYF.

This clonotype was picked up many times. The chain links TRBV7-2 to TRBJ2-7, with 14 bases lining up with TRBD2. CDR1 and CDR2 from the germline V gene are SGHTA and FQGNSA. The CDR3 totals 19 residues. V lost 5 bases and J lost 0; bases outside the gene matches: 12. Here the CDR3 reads CASSVRNPGLAGDSYEQYF. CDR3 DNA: TGTGCCAGCAGCGTACGGAACCCGGGACTAGCGGGGGACTCCTACGAGCAGTACTTC.

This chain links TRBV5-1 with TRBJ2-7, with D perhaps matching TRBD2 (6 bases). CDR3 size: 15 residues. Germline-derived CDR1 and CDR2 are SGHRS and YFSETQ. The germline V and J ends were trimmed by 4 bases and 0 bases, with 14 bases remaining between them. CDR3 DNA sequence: TGCGCCAGCAGCCAAATTGCGACTAGCTCCTACGAGCAGTACTTC. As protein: CASSQIATSSYEQYF. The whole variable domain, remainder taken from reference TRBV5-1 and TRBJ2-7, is KAGVTQTPRYLIKTRGQQVTLSCSPISGHRSVSWYQQTPGQGLQFLFEYFSETQRNKGNFPGRFSGRQFSNSRSEMNVSTLELGDSALYLCASSQIATSSYEQYFGPGTRLTVT.

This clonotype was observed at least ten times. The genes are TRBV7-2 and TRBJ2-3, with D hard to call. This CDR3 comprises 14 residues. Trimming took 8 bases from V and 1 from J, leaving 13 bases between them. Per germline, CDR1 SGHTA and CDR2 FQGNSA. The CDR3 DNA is TGTGCCAGCCGCGATCTGGGCGGCACAGATACGCAGTATTTT. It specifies CASRDLGGTDTQYF.

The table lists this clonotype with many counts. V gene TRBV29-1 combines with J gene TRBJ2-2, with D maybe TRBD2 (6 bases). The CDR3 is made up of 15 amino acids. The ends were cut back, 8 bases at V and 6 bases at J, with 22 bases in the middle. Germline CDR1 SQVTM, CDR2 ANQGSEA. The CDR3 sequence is CSYSNPGVRAGELFF. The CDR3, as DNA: TGCAGCTATTCCAATCCGGGAGTTCGGGCCGGGGAGCTGTTTTTT.